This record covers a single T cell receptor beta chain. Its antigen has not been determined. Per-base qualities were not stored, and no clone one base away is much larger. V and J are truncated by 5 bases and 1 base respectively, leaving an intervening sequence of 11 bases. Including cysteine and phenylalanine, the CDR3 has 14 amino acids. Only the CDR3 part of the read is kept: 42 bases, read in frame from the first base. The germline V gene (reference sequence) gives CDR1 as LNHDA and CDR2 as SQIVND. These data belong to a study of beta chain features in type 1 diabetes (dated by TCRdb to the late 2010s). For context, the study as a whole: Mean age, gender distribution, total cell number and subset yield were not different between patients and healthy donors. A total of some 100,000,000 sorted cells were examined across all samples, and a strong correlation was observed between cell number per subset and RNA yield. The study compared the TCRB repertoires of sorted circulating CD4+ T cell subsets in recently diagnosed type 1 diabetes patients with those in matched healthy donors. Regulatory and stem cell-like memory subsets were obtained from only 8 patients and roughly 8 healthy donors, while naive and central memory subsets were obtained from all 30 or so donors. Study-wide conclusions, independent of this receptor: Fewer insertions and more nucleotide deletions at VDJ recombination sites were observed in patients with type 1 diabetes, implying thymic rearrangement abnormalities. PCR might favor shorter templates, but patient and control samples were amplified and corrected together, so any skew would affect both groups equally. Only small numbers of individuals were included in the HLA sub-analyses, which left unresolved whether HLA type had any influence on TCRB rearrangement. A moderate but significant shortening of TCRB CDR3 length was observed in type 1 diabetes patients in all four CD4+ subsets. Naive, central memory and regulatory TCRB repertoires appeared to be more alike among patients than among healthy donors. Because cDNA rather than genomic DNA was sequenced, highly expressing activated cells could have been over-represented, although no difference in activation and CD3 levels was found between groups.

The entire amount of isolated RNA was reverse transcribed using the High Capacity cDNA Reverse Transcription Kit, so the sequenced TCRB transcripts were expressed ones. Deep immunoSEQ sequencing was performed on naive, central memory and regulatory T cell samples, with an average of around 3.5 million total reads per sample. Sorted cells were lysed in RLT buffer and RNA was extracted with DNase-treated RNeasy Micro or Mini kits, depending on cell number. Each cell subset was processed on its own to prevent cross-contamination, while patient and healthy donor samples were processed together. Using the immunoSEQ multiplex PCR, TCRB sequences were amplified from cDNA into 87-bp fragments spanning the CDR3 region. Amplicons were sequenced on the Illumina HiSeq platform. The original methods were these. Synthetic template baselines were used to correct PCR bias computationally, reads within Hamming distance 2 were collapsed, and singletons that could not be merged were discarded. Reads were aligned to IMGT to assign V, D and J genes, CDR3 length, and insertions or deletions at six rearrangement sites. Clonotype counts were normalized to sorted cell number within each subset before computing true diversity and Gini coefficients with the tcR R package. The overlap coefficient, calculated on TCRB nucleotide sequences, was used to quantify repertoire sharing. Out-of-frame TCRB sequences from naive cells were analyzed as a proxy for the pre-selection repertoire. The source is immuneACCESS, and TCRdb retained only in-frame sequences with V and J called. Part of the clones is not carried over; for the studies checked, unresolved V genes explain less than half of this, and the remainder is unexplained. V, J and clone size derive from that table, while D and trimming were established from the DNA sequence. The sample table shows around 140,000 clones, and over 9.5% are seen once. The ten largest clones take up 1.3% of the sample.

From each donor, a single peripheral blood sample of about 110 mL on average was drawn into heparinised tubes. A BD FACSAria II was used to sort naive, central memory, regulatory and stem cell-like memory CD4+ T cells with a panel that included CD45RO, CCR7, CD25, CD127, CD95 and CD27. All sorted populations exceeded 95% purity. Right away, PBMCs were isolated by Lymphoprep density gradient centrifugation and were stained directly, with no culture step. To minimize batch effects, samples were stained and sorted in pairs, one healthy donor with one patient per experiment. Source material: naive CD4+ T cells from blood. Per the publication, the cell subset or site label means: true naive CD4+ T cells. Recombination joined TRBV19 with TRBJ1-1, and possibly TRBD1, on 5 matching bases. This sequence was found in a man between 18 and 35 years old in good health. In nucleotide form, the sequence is TGTGCCAGTAGTCCTGATGGACAGAACACTGAAGCTTTCTTT. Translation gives CASSPDGQNTEAFF.